These T cell receptor beta chains were read from a single sample in a study of shared clonotypes between healthy human individuals. Sequencing used immunoSEQ multiplex PCR; TCRdb keeps in-frame clones, though not all of them. The sample consists of just over 2,000,000 clones, around 95% of them appearing once. What was sequenced was naive CD4+ T cells sorted from blood. Source of these receptors: a man younger than 35 in good health. The CDR3 runs from the conserved cysteine through the conserved F or W. A D gene is named only where the DNA matches it firmly. Expanded clones get a size class; other rows say once, few or many, or leave the size out.

>TRBJ1-4|NA|TRBV28|NA
CASSFRGPTNEKLFF
TGTGCCAGCAGTTTCCGGGGACCAACTAATGAAAAACTGTTTTTT
>TRBJ1-2|NA|TRBV25-1|NA
CASSLATDYGYTF
TGTGCCAGCAGCTTAGCGACGGATTATGGCTACACCTTC
>TRBJ2-7|NA|TRBV6-6|NA
CASSYIGTDYEQYF
TGTGCCAGCAGTTACATCGGGACGGACTACGAGCAGTACTTC
>TRBJ2-1|NA|TRBV6-6|NA
CASSRDRGSYNEQFF
TGTGCCAGCAGCCGCGACCGGGGGAGTTACAATGAGCAGTTCTTC
>TRBJ2-1|NA|TRBV30|NA
CACLAGTYNEQFF
TGTGCCTGCCTAGCCGGAACCTACAATGAGCAGTTCTTC
>TRBJ1-1|NA|TRBV7-8|once
CASSFGTANTEAFF
TGTGCCAGCAGCTTCGGAACAGCGAACACTGAAGCTTTCTTT
>TRBJ1-1|NA|TRBV7-2|NA
CASSPQGSTEAFF
TGTGCCAGCAGTCCCCAGGGTAGCACTGAAGCTTTCTTT
>TRBJ2-5|NA|TRBV11-2|NA
CASSTAGTAQETQYF
TGTGCCAGCAGCACCGCCGGGACTGCGCAAGAGACCCAGTACTTC
>TRBJ1-2|NA|TRBV30|NA
CAWSEPVRGYTF
TGTGCCTGGAGTGAACCAGTCCGTGGCTACACCTTC
>TRBJ2-2|NA|TRBV7-2|NA
CASSFRQQTGELFF
TGTGCCAGCAGCTTTCGGCAGCAGACCGGGGAGCTGTTTTTT
>TRBJ2-7|NA|TRBV11-2|NA
CASSLSPPPVSYEQYF
TGTGCCAGCAGCTTAAGTCCACCGCCGGTATCCTACGAGCAGTACTTC
>TRBJ2-7|NA|TRBV2|NA
CASGGYEQYF
TGTGCCAGCGGGGGGTACGAGCAGTACTTC
>TRBJ2-1|TRBD2|TRBV6-1|NA
CASSEAAGNEQFF
TGTGCCAGCAGTGAAGCAGCGGGGAATGAGCAGTTCTTC
>TRBJ2-6|TRBD2|TRBV11-3|NA
CASSLLAGVSSGANVLTF
TGTGCCAGCAGCTTACTAGCGGGGGTGTCCTCTGGGGCCAACGTCCTGACTTTC
>TRBJ1-5|NA|TRBV6-5|NA
CASSYGVGNQPQHF
TGTGCCAGCAGTTACGGGGTCGGGAATCAGCCCCAGCATTTT
>TRBJ1-6|NA|TRBV2|NA
CASSEAARVRSPLHF
TGTGCCAGCAGTGAAGCCGCCAGGGTGAGATCACCCCTCCACTTT
>TRBJ2-3|NA|TRBV5-5|NA
CASSLGGGYTDTQYF
TGTGCCAGCAGCTTGGGCGGCGGGTACACAGATACGCAGTATTTT
>TRBJ2-1|NA|TRBV18|once
CASSPAKALTYEQFF
TGTGCCAGCTCACCGGCTAAGGCCCTTACATATGAGCAGTTCTTC
>TRBJ1-2|NA|TRBV6-5|NA
CAIRGNGGYTF
TGTGCCATCCGCGGGAACGGCGGCTACACCTTC
>TRBJ1-2|TRBD1|TRBV6-5|NA
CAATGWNYGYTF
TGTGCCGCGACAGGGTGGAACTATGGCTACACCTTC
>TRBJ2-4|NA|TRBV4-1|once
CASSQDGSRGGIQYF
TGCGCCAGCAGCCAAGACGGGTCGCGGGGCGGCATTCAGTACTTC
>TRBJ2-7|TRBD2|TRBV6-1|NA
CAGLAGEPSSYEQYF
TGTGCCGGGCTAGCGGGAGAACCTAGCTCCTACGAGCAGTACTTC
>TRBJ2-5|TRBD2|TRBV10-3|NA
CAISGLAGGRETQYF
TGTGCCATCAGCGGACTAGCGGGAGGGAGAGAGACCCAGTACTTC
>TRBJ2-5|TRBD2|TRBV5-4|NA
CASSRGLEQETQYF
TGTGCCAGCAGCAGGGGACTAGAGCAAGAGACCCAGTACTTC
>TRBJ2-5|TRBD1|TRBV6-5|NA
CASSYSGQGSETQYF
TGTGCCAGCAGTTACTCGGGACAGGGGTCGGAGACCCAGTACTTC
>TRBJ1-5|NA|TRBV28|NA
CASSRPFGNQPQHF
TGTGCCAGCAGCCGTCCGTTCGGGAATCAGCCCCAGCATTTT
>TRBJ2-3|TRBD2|TRBV9|NA
CASSLSTSGRTDTQYF
TGTGCCAGCAGCTTATCGACTAGCGGAAGAACAGATACGCAGTATTTT
>TRBJ1-3|NA|TRBV10-3|NA
CAISPGVSSGNTIYF
TGTGCCATCAGTCCCGGGGTTAGCTCTGGAAACACCATATATTTT
>TRBJ1-1|NA|TRBV27|NA
CASSRPRGTEAFF
TGTGCCAGCAGCCGACCCCGGGGTACTGAAGCTTTCTTT
>TRBJ1-1|NA|TRBV18|once
CASSGLAEGGDTEAFF
TGTGCCAGCTCAGGCCTTGCTGAAGGGGGGGACACTGAAGCTTTCTTT
>TRBJ2-6|TRBD1|TRBV5-1|NA
CASSTVTGGYTSGANVLTF
TGCGCCAGCAGCACTGTAACAGGGGGTTACACCTCTGGGGCCAACGTCCTGACTTTC
>TRBJ2-7|NA|TRBV5-6|NA
CASSLGRRTAEQYF
TGTGCCAGCAGCTTGGGGCGACGGACGGCCGAGCAGTACTTC
>TRBJ1-4|NA|TRBV29-1|NA
CSALPRAGEKLFF
TGCAGCGCACTACCCAGGGCGGGAGAAAAACTGTTTTTT
>TRBJ2-5|NA|TRBV28|once
CASSLYLRAGEQETQYF
TGTGCCAGCAGTTTATACCTCCGGGCAGGGGAGCAAGAGACCCAGTACTTC
>TRBJ1-1|NA|TRBV29-1|NA
CSVGGSRIMNTEAFF
TGCAGCGTTGGAGGGTCTAGAATTATGAACACTGAAGCTTTCTTT
>TRBJ1-2|TRBD1|TRBV28|NA
CASTLQGQGSGYTF
TGTGCCAGCACCTTGCAAGGACAGGGGTCTGGCTACACCTTC
>TRBJ2-7|TRBD1|TRBV6-1|NA
CASSGTGLLGYEQYF
TGTGCCAGCAGTGGGACAGGGCTATTAGGGTACGAGCAGTACTTC
>TRBJ1-6|NA|TRBV6-1|NA
CASSRPDSYNSPLHF
TGTGCCAGCAGTCGTCCCGACTCCTATAATTCACCCCTCCACTTT
>TRBJ2-5|TRBD1|TRBV5-1|few
CASSKGTGGPYQETQYF
TGCGCCAGCTCCAAGGGGACAGGGGGCCCGTACCAAGAGACCCAGTACTTC
>TRBJ1-2|TRBD1|TRBV18|NA
CASSPLDRGLENGYTF
TGTGCCAGCTCACCACTGGACAGGGGCTTAGAGAATGGCTACACCTTC